A single sample gave rise to the 30 T cell receptor beta chains below, sequenced in a study of CD8 T cells in ankylosing spondylitis (dated by TCRdb to 2017 to 2019). Library preparation was by 5' RACE. The instrument was an Illumina HiSeq 2500. TCRdb passed the public sequencing reads through fastp at Q25 and MiXCR, retaining productive beta sequences. CDR3 protein duplicates are merged, each entry listing the most common genes and DNA. The sample records 100,000 to 150,000 distinct CDR3 sequences, roughly 11% of which are singletons. The biggest ten clones account for about 4% of the sample. Sequencing used blood, either unsorted or a sorted T cell fraction (not recorded which). The receptors originated from a female donor with ankylosing spondylitis or in good health (not recorded which).

This clonotype occurred many times. V is TRBV5-1 and J is TRBJ2-4; D ambiguous. Trimming left V 3 bases short and J 0 bases short, with 10 bases between. The CDR3 sequence is 15 residues long. The V gene's germline CDR1 is SGHRS and CDR2 YFSETQ. The CDR3 spells CASSSSRAAKNIQYF. CDR3 bases: TGCGCCAGCAGCTCTTCTCGGGCAGCCAAAAACATTCAGTACTTC. Based on the CDR3 plus reference TRBV5-1 and TRBJ2-4, the full variable domain is KAGVTQTPRYLIKTRGQQVTLSCSPISGHRSVSWYQQTPGQGLQFLFEYFSETQRNKGNFPGRFSGRQFSNSRSEMNVSTLELGDSALYLCASSSSRAAKNIQYFGAGTRLSVL.

The rearrangement joins TRBV27 to TRBJ1-5; TRBD1 is a possible D gene (6 bases). CDR3 length: 14 amino acids. Trimming took 6 bases from V and 5 from J, leaving 14 bases between them. Germline V CDR1 and CDR2: MNHEY, SMNVEV (reference sequence). CDR3 amino acids: CASSQLGGYQPQHF. The CDR3 DNA follows: TGTGCCAGCAGCCAACTGGGGGGCTATCAGCCCCAGCATTTT.

This clonotype has just a few counts. V is TRBV2 and J is TRBJ2-7; D remains ambiguous. The CDR3 consists of 15 residues. In germline, CDR1 is SNHLY, CDR2 FYNNEI. V lost 0 bases and J 3 bases, leaving 12 bases between the germline ends. CDR3 nucleotides: TGTGCCAGCAGTGAAGCGGGAAGGAGAGGCTACGAGCAGTACTTC. Residues: CASSEAGRRGYEQYF.

This clonotype was counted many times. This chain connects TRBV7-2 to TRBJ1-4; tentative D call: TRBD1 (5 bases). V lost 3 bases to trimming and J lost 5 bases, with 10 bases between them. Germline loops: CDR1 SGHTA, CDR2 FQGNSA. The CDR3 contains 14 residues. The CDR3 region has the DNA TGTGCCAGCAGCTTCGGGACCCGGAATGAAAAACTGTTTTTT. Its protein product is CASSFGTRNEKLFF.

This rearrangement joins TRBV30 to TRBJ1-1; the D is unclear. Trimming removed 2 bases from V and 3 bases from J, with 7 bases in between. Germline V lookup: CDR1 GTSNPN, CDR2 SVGIG (reference sequence). The CDR3 spans 12 residues. DNA for the CDR3: TGTGCCTGGAGTCCAGCGGACACTGAAGCTTTCTTT. Protein: CAWSPADTEAFF. The variable domain in full, completed from reference TRBV30 and TRBJ1-1, reads SQTIHQWPATLVQPVGSPLSLECTVEGTSNPNLYWYRQAAGRGLQLLFYSVGIGQISSEVPQNLSASRPQDRQFILSSKKLLLSDSGFYLCAWSPADTEAFFGQGTRLTVV.

This clonotype was seen at least ten times. The chain employs TRBV7-6 and TRBJ2-1; TRBD2 matches 8 bases. Germline-derived CDR1 and CDR2 are SGHVS and FNYEAQ. The CDR3 consists of 18 residues. V trimming: 3 bases; J trimming: 1 base; junction bases outside the gene matches: 11. Here the CDR3 DNA reads TGTGCCAGCAGCTTGGCAGGGACGGCGGGAGGTTCCTACAATGAGCAGTTCTTC. Residues: CASSLAGTAGGSYNEQFF.

This clonotype was seen only a few times. This chain connects TRBV7-3 to TRBJ2-5; TRBD2 matches at 9 bases. With 4 bases clipped from V and 4 bases from J, the junction kept 1 base outside the gene matches. The CDR3 loop spans 13 amino acids. Germline V lookup: CDR1 SGHTA, CDR2 FQGTGA. CDR3 sequence: CASSSTSGETQYF. CDR3 DNA: TGTGCCAGCAGCTCGACTAGCGGAGAGACCCAGTACTTC.

This clonotype came up many times. The chain uses TRBV6-1 and TRBJ2-1; D might be TRBD1 or TRBD2, each matching 6 bases. This CDR3 comprises 17 residues. The V end was cut by 7 bases, the J end by 5 bases, with 24 bases between. Looked up from germline, CDR1 is MNHNS and CDR2 is SASEGT. CDR3 DNA: TGTGCCAGCACCGAAGCCGAGGGGGGCCCCCTTGACAATGAGCAGTTCTTC. Protein product: CASTEAEGGPLDNEQFF.

The sample holds many counts of this clonotype. The rearrangement uses TRBV24-1 and TRBJ2-7; either TRBD1 or TRBD2 may fit D (7 bases each). Germline lookup yields CDR1 KGHDR and CDR2 SFDVKD. The V and J ends lost 3 bases and 5 bases respectively, with 16 bases between them. This CDR3 region has 15 residues. CDR3 region: CATSDSGTEKHEQYF. In nucleotides, the CDR3 is TGTGCCACCAGTGATAGCGGGACAGAGAAGCACGAGCAGTACTTC.

Points on this clonotype: A much more abundant neighbour one base away suggests this may be a read error. The chain couples TRBV19 to TRBJ2-2; possible D gene TRBD1, 6 bases. Trimming pared 5 bases from V and 4 bases from J, leaving 17 bases between. Germline V gene sequence: CDR1 LNHDA, CDR2 SQIVND (reference sequence). CDR3 length: 16 residues. CDR3 protein: CASSFHRAGITGELFF. The CDR3 bases are TGTGCCAGTAGTTTTCACAGGGCAGGGATCACCGGGGAGCTGTTTTTT.

This clonotype was detected ten times or more. This chain uses TRBV11-2 with TRBJ1-2, with D possibly matching TRBD1 (6 bases). In germline, CDR1 is SGHAT, CDR2 FQNNGV. Trimming removed 2 bases at V and 6 bases at J, with 13 bases between. The CDR3 length is 14 residues. The CDR3 region is CASSLHTGSHGYTF. As DNA, the CDR3 is TGTGCCAGCAGCTTACACACAGGGTCTCATGGCTACACCTTC.

This clonotype was counted at least ten times. The rearrangement uses TRBV7-9 and TRBJ2-3; TRBD2 agrees at 7 bases. The CDR3 is 15 residues long. Germline lookup yields CDR1 SEHNR and CDR2 FQNEAQ (reference sequence). Germline trimming cut 5 bases from V and 1 base from J; bases unmatched to any gene: 6. This chain's CDR3 is CASSQRTSGTDTQYF. The CDR3, as DNA: TGTGCCAGCAGCCAAAGGACTAGTGGCACAGATACGCAGTATTTT.

This clonotype was picked up many times. The chain employs TRBV5-1 and TRBJ1-2; D gene uncertain. The CDR3 runs 13 residues. V lost 4 bases, J lost 4 bases, and 11 bases lay in between. The germline V gene has CDR1 SGHRS and CDR2 YFSETQ. The CDR3 loop reads CASSPVEGYGYTF. DNA of the CDR3: TGCGCCAGCAGCCCTGTTGAGGGCTATGGCTACACCTTC.

This clonotype has more than one count but fewer than ten. V gene TRBV4-2 combines with J gene TRBJ1-5; TRBD1 aligns across 8 bases. The CDR3 has 13 residues. J gave up 6 bases and V 3 bases, and 1 base lay outside the gene matches. The germline CDR1 and CDR2 sequences are LGHNA and YNFKEQ. CDR3 nucleotide sequence: TGTGCCAGCAGCCAGGACAGGGCTCAGCCCCAGCATTTT. Translation gives CASSQDRAQPQHF.

The chain uses TRBV2 and TRBJ2-2; D is unclear. CDR1 is SNHLY, CDR2 FYNNEI, per germline. CDR3 length: 12 residues. V lost 4 bases to trimming and J lost 3 bases, with 3 bases between them. The CDR3 loop reads CASSADTGELFF. CDR3 nucleotides: TGTGCCAGCAGTGCAGACACCGGGGAGCTGTTTTTT.

This clonotype was picked up a small number of times. The V gene is TRBV30, the J gene TRBJ2-4; D gene unclear. The CDR3 spans 14 residues. Per germline, CDR1 GTSNPN and CDR2 SVGIG (reference sequence). Trimming left V 5 bases short and J 0 bases short, with 11 bases between. The CDR3 spells CAWARTVAKNIQYF. The CDR3 bases are TGTGCCTGGGCTCGGACGGTAGCCAAAAACATTCAGTACTTC.

This clonotype was seen many times. The J gene is TRBJ1-3, the V gene TRBV20-1; D possibly corresponds to TRBD1 (5 bases). Germline V CDR1 and CDR2: DFQATT, SNEGSKA (reference sequence). Deletions cut 6 bases from V and 4 bases from J, with 13 bases between. This CDR3 contains 13 residues. CDR3 protein: CSALGLRGNTIYF. The CDR3 DNA is TGCAGTGCCTTGGGGCTTCGGGGAAACACCATATATTTT.

This clonotype was seen ten or more times. The chain employs TRBV27 and TRBJ1-1; 9 bases agree with TRBD1. The CDR3 is 14 amino acids. The V gene end was trimmed by 8 bases and the J gene end by 5 bases; junction bases not matched to a gene: 9. The germline CDR1 and CDR2 sequences are MNHEY and SMNVEV (reference sequence). The CDR3 DNA sequence: TGTGCCAGCGCTTACAGGGGGCTTGGGACTGAAGCTTTCTTT. Translating it yields CASAYRGLGTEAFF.

This clonotype was counted ten times or more. This chain uses TRBV28 with TRBJ1-4; D uncertain. Trimming left V 8 bases short and J 8 bases short, with 9 bases between. The germline V gene encodes CDR1 MDHEN and CDR2 SYDVKM. The CDR3 totals 11 residues. The CDR3 nucleotides are TGTGCCAGCCAGCGGCGGGAAAAACTGTTTTTT. Its translation: CASQRREKLFF.

The sample holds many counts of this clonotype. The chain carries TRBV5-1 and TRBJ1-2; 8 bases line up with TRBD1. Germline lookup yields CDR1 SGHRS and CDR2 YFSETQ. This CDR3 is built from 16 residues. The J segment lost 8 bases and the V segment lost 4 bases, leaving 16 bases of the junction unmatched. This CDR3 is CASSPSQTGGVRGYTF. The DNA for the CDR3 is TGCGCCAGCAGCCCCTCCCAAACAGGGGGAGTGCGAGGCTACACCTTC.

This clonotype was counted at least ten times. This chain uses TRBV7-9 with TRBJ1-5; D is unclear. The germline V and J ends were trimmed by 0 bases and 7 bases, with 10 bases remaining between them. The length of the CDR3 is 14 residues. Germline assignment: CDR1 SEHNR and CDR2 FQNEAQ (reference sequence). CDR3 bases: TGTGCCAGCAGCTTAGCGGGAGGGAGGCAGCCCCAGCATTTT. Its protein product is CASSLAGGRQPQHF. The full variable domain, completed using reference TRBV7-9 and TRBJ1-5, is DTGVSQNPRHKITKRGQNVTFRCDPISEHNRLYWYRQTLGQGPEFLTYFQNEAQLEKSRLLSDRFSAERPKGSFSTLEIQRTEQGDSAMYLCASSLAGGRQPQHFGDGTRLSIL.

This clonotype occurred many times. This rearrangement joins TRBV12-3 or TRBV12-4 to TRBJ2-1, with 7 positions matching TRBD2. This CDR3 is built from 14 residues. The V segment lost 6 bases and the J segment 5 bases; nucleotides outside the gene matches: 7. In nucleotides, the CDR3 is TGTGCCAGCAGGGGGGGGGACTTTAACAATGAGCAGTTCTTC. Encoded protein: CASRGGDFNNEQFF.

The rearrangement uses TRBV12-3 or TRBV12-4 and TRBJ2-5; D not certain. Trimming stripped 3 bases from V and 5 bases from J, with 10 bases between. CDR3 length equals 13 residues. CDR3 amino acids: CASSLSPRETQYF. The CDR3 DNA reads as TGTGCCAGCAGTTTGTCCCCTCGGGAGACCCAGTACTTC.

The table lists this clonotype with a few counts. V gene TRBV20-1 combines with J gene TRBJ2-7, with 7 nucleotides matching TRBD1. The CDR3 runs to 13 residues. CDR1 is DFQATT and CDR2 is SNEGSKA in the germline V gene (reference sequence). V lost 4 bases and J lost 2; bases outside the gene matches: 5. As DNA, the CDR3 is TGCAGTGCTAACAAACAGGGGACCTACGAGCAGTACTTC. This sequence encodes CSANKQGTYEQYF.

This clonotype was counted many times. The V call is TRBV7-6, the J call TRBJ2-3; a weak D match, TRBD1 (6 bases). The CDR3 consists of 15 residues. Trimming stripped 5 bases from V and 2 bases from J, with 14 bases between. Germline CDR1 is SGHVS and CDR2 is FNYEAQ. DNA for the CDR3: TGTGCCAGCAGCGTCTACAGGGCCCCCACAGATACGCAGTATTTT. Translated: CASSVYRAPTDTQYF.

This clonotype was seen ten or more times. The chain joins TRBV18 to TRBJ2-3, with 9 bases that match TRBD2. The CDR3 loop spans 15 amino acids. Trimming took 5 bases from V and 5 from J; bases not matched to a gene: 8. CDR1 and CDR2 (germline): KGHSH, LQKENI. In DNA, the CDR3 is TGTGCCAGCTCAAATAGCGGGAGAGGCGGAGATACGCAGTATTTT. Protein: CASSNSGRGGDTQYF.

This clonotype was detected many times. The chain uses TRBV5-1 and TRBJ2-5, with D uncertain. Germline CDR1 is SGHRS and CDR2 is YFSETQ. This CDR3 is 12 amino acids long. V was trimmed by 2 bases and J by 3 bases, leaving 5 bases between them. Here the CDR3 reads CASSFSEETQYF. The DNA for the CDR3 is TGCGCCAGCAGCTTCTCAGAAGAGACCCAGTACTTC.

The chain has TRBV5-8 and TRBJ1-5, with 7 bases fitting TRBD1. CDR3 length: 15 residues. V dropped 4 bases and J dropped 5; count of bases not matched to a gene: 9. CDR1 is SGHTS and CDR2 is YDEGEE in the germline V gene. CDR3 amino acids: CASSGGTASDQPQHF. DNA for the CDR3: TGTGCCAGCAGCGGAGGGACAGCGTCCGATCAGCCCCAGCATTTT.

At least ten counts were recorded for this clonotype. The V call is TRBV5-6, the J call TRBJ2-1; D is perhaps TRBD1 (6 bases). The CDR3 contains 15 residues. CDR1 and CDR2 from the germline V gene are SGHDT and YYEEEE. The V end lost 0 bases, the J end lost 11 bases, and 18 bases lay between the germline ends. CDR3 sequence: CASSLVQGSIGQQFF. The CDR3 nucleotides are TGTGCCAGCAGCTTGGTACAGGGTTCCATTGGACAGCAGTTCTTC.

This clonotype was observed many times. The chain employs TRBV5-1 and TRBJ1-2; D is uncertain. The germline V gene has CDR1 SGHRS and CDR2 YFSETQ. CDR3 length: 14 amino acids. V was trimmed by 4 bases and J by 2 bases, leaving 12 bases between them. The CDR3 here is CASSVGVQNYGYTF. Here the CDR3 DNA reads TGCGCCAGCAGCGTTGGTGTCCAAAACTATGGCTACACCTTC.